The next 26 T cell receptor beta chains were all read from a single sample in a study of T cells in Graves' hyperthyroidism and ophthalmopathy. The source material, RNA transcripts, was used to amplify TCR beta CDR3 regions. First-round RT-PCR of the TCR CDR3 relied on the HTBI primer set. TCRdb re-derived calls from the multiplex PCR reads in MiXCR, one entry per CDR3 protein. The sample contains nearly 750,000 distinct CDR3 sequences, roughly a third of which appear only once. The sample consisted of blood. Receptors were obtained from a woman in her thirties or forties with Graves' hyperthyroidism.

This clonotype came up a few times. The rearrangement uses TRBV7-2 and TRBJ1-4; D perhaps matches TRBD1 (5 bases). V lost 7 bases, J lost 12 bases, and 18 bases lay in between. The germline CDR1 and CDR2 sequences are SGHTA and FQGNSA. The CDR3 sequence is 13 residues long. The CDR3 DNA reads TGTGCCAGCACTCCCGGGGTCTGGGGGGAACTGTTTTTT. This translates into CASTPGVWGELFF.

This clonotype was detected only a few times. V usage is TRBV7-2 and J usage is TRBJ2-7; the D is unclear. Germline CDR1 is SGHTA and CDR2 is FQGNSA. This CDR3 is 13 amino acids long. V lost 6 bases to trimming and J lost 0 bases, with 9 bases between them. CDR3 nucleotide sequence: TGTGCCAGCAGGGGCGGACCCTCCTACGAGCAGTACTTC. Translation: CASRGGPSYEQYF.

The J gene is TRBJ1-5, the V gene TRBV10-3; D remains unclear. Germline CDR1 is ENHRY and CDR2 is SYGVKD. The V and J ends lost 0 bases and 7 bases respectively, with 13 bases between them. The length of the CDR3 is 15 residues. The CDR3 loop reads CAISESNRAKQPQHF. CDR3 coding DNA: TGTGCCATCAGTGAGTCGAACCGAGCGAAACAGCCCCAGCATTTT.

Note on this clonotype: The junction shows a germline mismatch at one end, possibly a read error. The rearrangement links TRBV6-5 to TRBJ2-5; no reliable D call. The CDR3 runs 16 residues. Germline assignment: CDR1 MNHEY and CDR2 SVGAGI. CDR3 in amino acids: CASSDSSRRKKETQYF. The CDR3 DNA reads as TGTGCCAGCAGTGACTCGAGCCGGCGGAAAAAAGAGACCCAGTACTTC.

The chain couples TRBV14 to TRBJ2-5, with TRBD1 identical over 8 bases. This CDR3 is built from 16 residues. Germline CDR1 and CDR2: SGHDN and FVKESK. The trim removed 3 bases at V and 1 base at J, leaving 7 bases unmatched. The CDR3 spells CASSHLTGGFQETQYF. The DNA of the CDR3 is TGTGCCAGCAGCCATCTAACAGGGGGTTTCCAAGAGACCCAGTACTTC.

This clonotype came up once. A much bigger clone sits one base away, suggesting this may be a read error. CDR3 sequence: CASSPGTGVVETQCF. The DNA for the CDR3 is TGTGCCAGCAGCCCCGGGACAGGGGTGGTGGAGACCCAGTGCTTC. The V and J genes are TRBV7-9 and TRBJ2-5; 10 nucleotides match TRBD1. CDR3 length: 15 amino acids. Germline V gene data show CDR1 as SEHNR and CDR2 as FQNEAQ (reference sequence).

Concerning this clonotype: This could be a read error, since a much larger clone is one nucleotide away. The chain's CDR3 is CSARGAGGGEQYF. In DNA, the CDR3 is TGCAGTGCTAGAGGGGCAGGGGGCGGCGAGCAGTACTTC. The rearrangement joins TRBV20-1 to TRBJ2-7, with TRBD1 identical over 8 bases. V was clipped by 1 base and J by 6 bases; unmatched bases: 5. CDR1 DFQATT and CDR2 SNEGSKA come from the germline V gene (reference sequence). The CDR3 totals 13 residues.

The rearrangement links TRBV29-1 to TRBJ2-7, with 7 positions matching TRBD1. This CDR3 has 12 residues. The V and J ends lost 7 bases and 7 bases, in that order; junction bases with no gene match: 10. Looked up from germline, CDR1 is SQVTM and CDR2 is ANQGSEA. CDR3 nucleotide sequence: TGCAGCGCCCCACAGGGGAACGGTGAGCAGTACTTC. Its translation is CSAPQGNGEQYF.

The CDR3 reads CASSPSIGLPSYEQYF. The CDR3, as DNA: TGTGCCAGCAGTCCGTCAATCGGACTGCCCAGCTACGAGCAGTACTTC. The V and J genes are TRBV7-2 and TRBJ2-7, with D perhaps TRBD2 (5 bases). The CDR3 totals 16 residues. The V and J ends lost 6 bases and 3 bases respectively, with 21 bases between them. Germline values: CDR1 SGHTA, CDR2 FQGNSA.

The chain carries TRBV7-9 and TRBJ1-6, with D tentatively TRBD1 (5 bases). From germline, CDR1 is SEHNR and CDR2 FQNEAQ (reference sequence). The germline V and J ends were trimmed by 1 base and 2 bases, with 9 bases remaining between them. The CDR3 is made up of 16 amino acids. Written as DNA, the CDR3 is TGTGCCAGCAGCTTAGAGGGGAGCCCCTATAATTCACCCCTCCACTTT. It yields the protein CASSLEGSPYNSPLHF.

The chain has TRBV4-2 and TRBJ1-2, with D unresolved. CDR3 length: 13 amino acids. The germline CDR1 and CDR2 sequences are LGHNA and YNFKEQ. V was cut by 2 bases and J by 4 bases, with 8 bases left in between. The CDR3 DNA sequence: TGTGCCAGCAGCCAAACACCAGCCTATGGCTACACCTTC. Encoded protein: CASSQTPAYGYTF.

This chain links TRBV12-3 or TRBV12-4 with TRBJ2-6, with D tentatively TRBD2 (7 bases). The CDR3 has 19 residues. V lost 3 bases, J lost 0 bases, and 18 bases lay in between. DNA of the CDR3: TGTGCCAGCAGTTTCTGGGGGGGGGCAGAGAGCTCTGGGGCCAACGTCCTGACTTTC. It yields the protein CASSFWGGAESSGANVLTF.

This CDR3 is CSARGSLGWSQYF. The CDR3 DNA sequence: TGCAGTGCTAGAGGTTCCCTAGGATGGTCCCAGTACTTC. The chain is built from TRBV20-1 and TRBJ2-5; D gene uncertain. The CDR3 contains 13 residues. CDR1 is DFQATT and CDR2 is SNEGSKA in the germline V gene (reference sequence). The V and J ends lost 1 base and 9 bases respectively, with 15 bases between them.

The chain links TRBV12-3 or TRBV12-4 to TRBJ2-5; 10 bases agree with TRBD2. The CDR3 is 11 amino acids. The trim removed 7 bases at V and 8 bases at J, leaving 1 base unmatched. The DNA for the CDR3 is TGTGCCAGCACTAGCGGGAGAACCCAGTACTTC. Encoded protein: CASTSGRTQYF.

In this sample, this clonotype turned up many times. This chain links TRBV10-3 with TRBJ2-2, with D maybe TRBD1 (5 bases). Germline CDR1 and CDR2: ENHRY and SYGVKD. The CDR3 totals 13 residues. Trimming stripped 4 bases from V and 3 bases from J, with 6 bases between. The CDR3 here is CAISGQHTGELFF. The CDR3 region has the DNA TGTGCCATCAGTGGACAGCACACCGGGGAGCTGTTTTTT.

This clonotype was observed a few times. This rearrangement joins TRBV19 to TRBJ2-2; perhaps TRBD1 as D (5 bases). The length of the CDR3 is 16 residues. The V end lost 1 base, the J end lost 0 bases, and 9 bases lay between the germline ends. CDR1 is LNHDA, CDR2 SQIVND, per germline (reference sequence). CDR3 sequence (DNA): TGTGCCAGTAGTATAGCTGCCAGGGCGAACACCGGGGAGCTGTTTTTT. Protein: CASSIAARANTGELFF.

The chain links TRBV2 to TRBJ1-5, with D maybe TRBD1 (5 bases). There are 17 residues in the CDR3. V gave up 7 bases and J gave up 4 bases, with 23 bases separating them. From germline, CDR1 is SNHLY and CDR2 FYNNEI. The CDR3 nucleotides are TGTGCCAGCAAGGGGACCGGGACCATCACAGGAAATCAGCCCCAGCATTTT. This encodes CASKGTGTITGNQPQHF. Filled out from reference TRBV2 and TRBJ1-5, the complete variable domain reads EPEVTQTPSHQVTQMGQEVILRCVPISNHLYFYWYRQILGQKVEFLVSFYNNEISEKSEIFDDQFSVERPDGSNFTLKIRSTKLEDSAMYFCASKGTGTITGNQPQHFGDGTRLSIL.

This clonotype came up many times. The gene calls are TRBV11-2 and TRBJ1-2; TRBD1 matches at 7 bases. The CDR3 spans 14 residues. Germline assignment: CDR1 SGHAT and CDR2 FQNNGV. J was trimmed by 8 bases and V by 4 bases; bases with no gene match: 10. In nucleotides, the CDR3 is TGTGCCAGCAGCTCAACCCCGACAGGGTACGGCTACACCTTC. It specifies CASSSTPTGYGYTF.

This chain joins TRBV9 and TRBJ1-4; TRBD1 matches 7 bases. The germline V gene has CDR1 SGDLS and CDR2 YYNGEE. The CDR3 sequence is 17 residues long. The trim removed 7 bases at V and 0 bases at J, leaving 12 bases unmatched. CDR3 bases: TGTGCCAGCGGCTCCGGGACAGACCTTGCAACTAATGAAAAACTGTTTTTT. Protein product: CASGSGTDLATNEKLFF.

This clonotype was found many times. V gene TRBV2 combines with J gene TRBJ1-6; D is unclear. V was cut by 5 bases and J by 0 bases, with 8 bases left in between. CDR1 and CDR2 from the germline V gene are SNHLY and FYNNEI. CDR3 length equals 15 residues. CDR3 sequence (DNA): TGTGCCAGCAGTCCCGCTTTCTCCTATAATTCACCCCTCCACTTT. Translating gives CASSPAFSYNSPLHF.

This clonotype was detected ten times or more. This rearrangement joins TRBV6-5 to TRBJ1-2; 7 nucleotides line up with TRBD1. Germline CDR1 and CDR2: MNHEY and SVGAGI. The CDR3 has 15 amino acids. V lost 0 bases and J lost 6; bases outside the gene matches: 7. CDR3 sequence (DNA): TGTGCCAGCAGTTACTCGGGCCGACAGGGAAATGGCTACACCTTC. Protein: CASSYSGRQGNGYTF.

As concerns this clonotype: A much larger clone lies a single base off, so this may be a read error. V gene TRBV10-3 combines with J gene TRBJ1-5, with 7 bases lining up with TRBD1. The CDR3 contains 15 residues. Germline trimming cut 5 bases from V and 4 bases from J; bases unmatched to any gene: 8. CDR1 and CDR2 (germline): ENHRY, SYGVKD. Here the CDR3 DNA reads TGTGCCATCAGTACGGGACAGATGGAAAATCAGCCCCAGCATTTT. This codes for CAISTGQMENQPQHF.

The V gene is TRBV29-1, the J gene TRBJ2-1; possibly TRBD2 for D (6 bases). Looked up from germline, CDR1 is SQVTM and CDR2 is ANQGSEA. V was clipped by 1 base and J by 4 bases, with 11 bases between them. This CDR3 has 14 residues. In DNA form, the CDR3 reads TGCAGCGTTGAAGGGCGCGGGGAGTACAATGAGCAGTTCTTC. Translation gives CSVEGRGEYNEQFF.

This clonotype came up a few times. This rearrangement joins TRBV12-5 to TRBJ1-1; no reliable D call. Germline V CDR1 and CDR2: LGHNT, FRNRAP. V was cut by 3 bases and J by 2 bases, with 13 bases left in between. CDR3 length: 15 amino acids. CDR3 coding DNA: TGTGCTAGTGGTTTTCGAGGGTCAGGTAACACTGAAGCTTTCTTT. Its translation: CASGFRGSGNTEAFF.

The rearrangement uses TRBV7-2 and TRBJ2-5; tentative D call: TRBD1 (6 bases). The end of the DNA aligns better with TRBJ2-1, so the J call may be wrong. The CDR3 covers 16 residues. CDR1 SGHTA and CDR2 FQGNSA come from the germline V gene. CDR3: CASSLGRGTPFDGQFF. CDR3 DNA: TGTGCCAGCAGCTTAGGTAGAGGGACACCTTTCGATGGGCAGTTCTTC.

This clonotype was picked up a small number of times. This chain uses TRBV7-3 with TRBJ1-1, with 7 positions matching TRBD1. V trimming: 6 bases; J trimming: 1 base; junction bases outside the gene matches: 17. The CDR3 is 18 amino acids. Per germline, CDR1 SGHTA and CDR2 FQGTGA. The CDR3 DNA is TGTGCCAGCAGTAGGGGCAGGGGGTCGATACAAAAGAACACTGAAGCTTTCTTT. This codes for CASSRGRGSIQKNTEAFF. The full variable domain, completed using reference TRBV7-3 and TRBJ1-1, is GAGVSQTPSNKVTEKGKYVELRCDPISGHTALYWYRQSLGQGPEFLIYFQGTGAADDSGLPNDRFFAVRPEGSVSTLKIQRTERGDSAVYLCASSRGRGSIQKNTEAFFGQGTRLTVV.